The table lists the clone carrying this T cell receptor beta chain with a few counts. As yet, its antigen is unknown. TCR beta libraries were made by quantitative 5'-RACE with molecular barcodes. TCRdb reprocessed the 5' RACE reads via MiXCR and lists one record per CDR3 protein. Of some 220,000 distinct CDR3 sequences listed, about 6.7% are singletons. This sample was included in a study of CD8 T cells in ankylosing spondylitis. Study-wide results and caveats: Clones linked to disease, bearing a CD8+ phenotype, were relatively rare in peripheral blood. Disease-linked clones were reportedly significantly enriched in matched ankylosing spondylitis synovial fluid. A TCR beta motif made of several highly homologous variants seemed typical of ankylosing spondylitis blood. Some motif variants were previously reported in reactive arthritis synovial fluid and blood.

Between the trimmed V and J ends, which lost 6 bases and 7 bases, there was a span of 18 bases. The CDR3 is 13 residues long. Looked up from germline, CDR1 is DFQATT and CDR2 is SNEGSKA (reference sequence). The V and J genes are TRBV20-1 and TRBJ1-2; no firm D call. The source of this sequence is a male donor with ankylosing spondylitis. Sequences were obtained from blood, either unsorted or a sorted T cell fraction (not recorded which). The CDR3 region has the DNA TGCAGTGCCTCGACGGTTACGAGACTTGGCTACACCTTC. This sequence encodes CSASTVTRLGYTF.